These 4 T cell receptor beta chains were all obtained from the same sample, sequenced in a study of CD8 T cells in Susac syndrome. Reverse transcription of about 0.45 to 1 ug RNA used random hexamers. Each CDR3 protein is one row after TCRdb ran MiXCR on the immunoSEQ multiplex PCR reads. Among over 120,000 distinct CDR3 sequences, approximately 93% were seen once, and the ten largest hold 0.084%. The sequencing input was CD4+ T cells from PBMCs. The receptors derive from a human donor in good health.

The chain is built from TRBV5-4 and TRBJ1-5; unclear D gene. V lost 4 bases and J lost 1, with 9 bases in between. This CDR3 spans 14 amino acids. Looked up from germline, CDR1 is SGHNT and CDR2 is YYREEE (reference sequence). The CDR3 DNA reads as TGTGCCAGCAGCGCCCTTCCCAGCAATCAGCCCCAGCATTTT. It codes for CASSALPSNQPQHF.

This clonotype was seen just once. The gene calls are TRBV7-9 and TRBJ2-3, with 7 bases lining up with TRBD2. The CDR3 has 15 residues. Germline values: CDR1 SEHNR, CDR2 FQNEAQ (reference sequence). After removal of 3 bases from V and 4 bases from J, the junction contained 7 bases not matched to a gene. The CDR3 DNA reads TGTGCCAGCAGCTTTGGGGGAGGGATGCCAGATACGCAGTATTTT. It yields the protein CASSFGGGMPDTQYF.

The chain couples TRBV11-2 to TRBJ2-2, with TRBD2 matching over 11 bases. The CDR3 has 15 amino acids. Germline V lookup: CDR1 SGHAT, CDR2 FQNNGV. With 3 bases clipped from V and 5 bases from J, the junction kept 2 bases outside the gene matches. CDR3 coding DNA: TGTGCCAGCAGCTTTATAGCGGGAGGGACCGGGGAGCTGTTTTTT. Translating it yields CASSFIAGGTGELFF.

This chain uses TRBV6-1 with TRBJ2-7; tentatively, D is TRBD1 (6 bases). The V and J ends lost 8 bases and 5 bases respectively, with 16 bases between them. The CDR3 contains 13 residues. Germline V gene data show CDR1 as MNHNS and CDR2 as SASEGT. Here the CDR3 reads CASGSVRGHEQYF. CDR3 sequence (DNA): TGTGCCAGCGGATCCGTCAGGGGCCACGAGCAGTACTTC.